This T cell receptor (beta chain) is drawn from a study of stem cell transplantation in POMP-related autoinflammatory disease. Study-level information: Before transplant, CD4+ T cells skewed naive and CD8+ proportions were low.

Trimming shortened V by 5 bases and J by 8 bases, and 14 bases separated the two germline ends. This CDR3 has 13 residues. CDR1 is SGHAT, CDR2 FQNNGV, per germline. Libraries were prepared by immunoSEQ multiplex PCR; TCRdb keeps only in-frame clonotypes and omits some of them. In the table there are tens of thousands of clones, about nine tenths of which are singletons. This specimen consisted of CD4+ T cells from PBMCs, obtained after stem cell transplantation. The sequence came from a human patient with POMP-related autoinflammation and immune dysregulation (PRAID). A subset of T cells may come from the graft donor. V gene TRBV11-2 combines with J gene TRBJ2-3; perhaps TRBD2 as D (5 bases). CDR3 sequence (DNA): TGTGCCAGCAGCCCGACTAATCCCCCTACGCAGTATTTT. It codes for CASSPTNPPTQYF.